The 4 T cell receptor beta chains presented below share a single source sample, sequenced in a study of cytomegalovirus exposure and HLA in healthy donors. Assay used: immunoSEQ multiplex PCR; TCRdb lists only in-frame clones, some missing. There are roughly 190,000 clones in the sample; approximately 89% occur only once, and 6% to 8.5% lies in the top ten. Sequencing was carried out using PBMCs. The receptors stem from a man aged 30 to 45 in good health and CMV-seropositive.

The chain carries TRBV9 and TRBJ1-6; maybe TRBD1 (5 bases). CDR1 is SGDLS and CDR2 is YYNGEE in the germline V gene. Trimming pared 2 bases from V and 5 bases from J, leaving 8 bases between. The CDR3 contains 14 residues. DNA of the CDR3: TGTGCCAGCAGCGTCGGGGGTGATAATTCACCCCTCCACTTT. Its translation: CASSVGGDNSPLHF.

V and J are TRBV5-1 and TRBJ2-5; D might be TRBD2 (5 bases). Deletions cut 0 bases from V and 4 bases from J, with 10 bases between. The CDR3 is made up of 14 amino acids. Germline lookup yields CDR1 SGHRS and CDR2 YFSETQ. CDR3 coding DNA: TGCGCCAGCAGCTTGGTATTTGGAGGAGAGACCCAGTACTTC. The encoded protein is CASSLVFGGETQYF.

The gene calls are TRBV5-1 and TRBJ2-7; 10 nucleotides agree with TRBD2. CDR3 length equals 17 residues. Germline values: CDR1 SGHRS, CDR2 YFSETQ. With V trimmed by 0 bases and J by 0 bases, 6 bases remained unmatched. In DNA form, the CDR3 reads TGCGCCAGCAGCTTGGCTACTAGCGGGGTTAGCTCCTACGAGCAGTACTTC. Protein sequence: CASSLATSGVSSYEQYF. The whole variable domain, remainder taken from reference TRBV5-1 and TRBJ2-7, is KAGVTQTPRYLIKTRGQQVTLSCSPISGHRSVSWYQQTPGQGLQFLFEYFSETQRNKGNFPGRFSGRQFSNSRSEMNVSTLELGDSALYLCASSLATSGVSSYEQYFGPGTRLTVT.

V usage is TRBV7-6 and J usage is TRBJ2-7, with D possibly TRBD2 on 6 matching bases. CDR1 SGHVS and CDR2 FNYEAQ come from the germline V gene. CDR3 length: 15 residues. Trimming cost V 2 bases and J 3 bases, with 14 bases left between them. The CDR3 sequence: CASSLTAGRDYEQYF. DNA of the CDR3: TGTGCCAGCAGCTTAACCGCGGGACGGGACTACGAGCAGTACTTC.